The sequence of this T cell receptor beta chain was determined in a study of brain T cells in children with intractable seizures. Overall study results and limits: Viral specificity was inferred only from CDR3 similarity; HCMV serostatus was unknown. Pre-surgery blood may have been undersampled, hiding some clones.

CDR1 and CDR2 (germline): GTSNPN, SVGIG (reference sequence). The CDR3 runs 12 residues. V gave up 5 bases and J gave up 7 bases, with 9 bases separating them. Note on this clone: No antigen is known for it.

Clones were read by immunoSEQ multiplex PCR, and TCRdb kept only the in-frame ones, dropping some. Of 300,000 to 400,000 clones in the sample, 93% were seen once. The time point is: blood from clinic visit 5 months post-surgery; TSC patient then seizure free. Pre-surgery treatment included at least one anti-epileptic drug. This chain uses TRBV30 with TRBJ1-6; TRBD1 might be the D (6 bases). The source of this sequence is a boy under two years old with tuberous sclerosis and intractable seizures. Sequences were derived from peripheral blood, sampled roughly 5 months after surgery. CDR3 DNA sequence: TGTGCCTGGGGGGGGCTCAATTCACCCCTCCACTTT. Encoded protein: CAWGGLNSPLHF.